The present entry profiles one TCR beta chain with its context. The specificity of this receptor is unknown. Base qualities are not at hand, and no much larger clone is one base apart. Sample time point, as interpreted from the label and publication: cells obtained before transplantation from donor or recipient. CD3+CD4+ and CD3+CD8+ populations were FACS-sorted from unstimulated pre-transplant donor and recipient cells taken from spleen or lymph nodes. Cut back by 2 bases and 0 bases, the V and J ends lie 12 bases apart. The CDR3 goes from the cysteine to the phenylalanine over 16 residues. The sequence is cut down to CDR3 DNA, 48 bases in frame from base 1. According to the germline V gene (reference sequence), CDR1 reads SGHKS and CDR2 reads YYEKEE. The library came from the immunoSEQ multiplex PCR assay. For most patients, genomic DNA was isolated using the Qiagen DNeasy Blood and Tissue Kit and was shipped frozen to Adaptive Biotechnologies for TCR sequencing. Adaptive Biotechnologies carried out high-throughput TCR-beta CDR3 sequencing of genomic DNA for most patients. On the study's bioinformatics: TCR sequencing data for some 17 patients were retrieved from Adaptive's ImmunoSEQ software; a few other patients were processed with MiXCR and VDJtools. To correct CD4 versus CD8 sorting errors, any sequence found in both subsets at a frequency ratio below 5:1 was removed. CDR3 nucleotide sequences shared by donor and recipient were removed because the origin of these sequences could not be assigned. To be classed as alloreactive, a clone needed at least 2-fold expansion over unstimulated cells and a minimum CFSE-low frequency of 0.002% (template counts) or 0.001% (read counts). A clone was considered mappable if detected in the sequenced pre-transplant spleen, lymph node, or MLR CFSE-low populations of the donor or recipient. Cumulative frequency of alloreactive clones was calculated as a percentage of all sequences weighted by copy number. The table comes from immuneACCESS by way of TCRdb, which keeps in-frame sequences with V and J called. Part of the clones is missing from these tables; in studies checked, under half for an unresolved V gene and the rest for unknown reasons. V and J calls and clone size are given by that table; D and trimming were obtained from the DNA. The sample table shows about 71,000 clones, and around 91% are seen once. 1.3% of the sample is taken by the ten largest.

This entry belongs to a study of graft-versus-host responses after intestinal transplantation (dated by TCRdb to the early 2020s). Notes on the research overall: The transplants that recipients got were multivisceral, liver-intestinal, or isolated intestinal. Anti-thymocyte globulin induction was given to all recipients, followed by maintenance tacrolimus and steroids for approximately 3 years. Graft-versus-host and host-versus-graft alloreactive T cell clones were tracked in the graft, circulation and bone marrow after intestinal transplantation using bulk TCR-beta CDR3 sequencing. Alloreactive clones were identified by sequencing pre-transplant mixed lymphocyte reaction products and comparing these products with unstimulated pre-transplant donor and recipient T cells. The cohort enrolled around 25 intestinal transplant recipients including one retransplant, and 3 patients lacking pretransplant specimens were excluded. Donor T cell macrochimerism was defined as a peak of at least 4% donor T cells among recipient peripheral blood mononuclear cells. Samples from a few later patients were sequenced in-house on an Illumina MiSeq with MiXCR processing rather than by the commercial service.

The investigation overall reported the following: In the allografts of patients with donor T cell macrochimerism, GvH to HvG T cell clonal ratios were high. Early after transplant, declines in HvG clones were associated with peak levels of circulating GvH clones. The conclusions were limited by the relatively low number and heterogeneity of the intestinal transplant patients. GvH clones were detected in recipient bone marrow, and some of these GvH clones were observed earlier in ileal mucosa or blood, consistent with an intestinal mucosal origin.

The sequencing here drew on unstimulated CD8+ T cells sorted from spleen or lymph node cells, taken before intestinal transplant. The source of this sequence is a human donor who received an intestinal transplant. Here the chain combines TRBV5-5 and TRBJ1-3; the D segment could be TRBD1, given 5 matching bases. The encoded CDR3 is CASSFLPQDSGNTIYF. The DNA sequence is TGTGCCAGCAGCTTCCTCCCACAGGACTCTGGAAACACCATATATTTT.